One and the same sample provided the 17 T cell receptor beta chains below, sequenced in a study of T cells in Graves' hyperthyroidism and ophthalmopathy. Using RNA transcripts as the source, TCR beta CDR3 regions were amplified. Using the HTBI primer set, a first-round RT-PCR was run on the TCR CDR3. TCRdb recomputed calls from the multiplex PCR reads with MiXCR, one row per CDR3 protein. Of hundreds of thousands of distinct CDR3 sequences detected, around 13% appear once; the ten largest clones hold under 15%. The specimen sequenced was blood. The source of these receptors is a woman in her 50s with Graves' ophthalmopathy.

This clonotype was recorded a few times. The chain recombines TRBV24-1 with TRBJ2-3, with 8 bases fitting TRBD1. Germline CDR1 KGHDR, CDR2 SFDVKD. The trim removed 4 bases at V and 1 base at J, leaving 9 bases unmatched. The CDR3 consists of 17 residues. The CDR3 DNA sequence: TGTGCCACCAGTGACCCTACCCCGGGACAGGGCACAGATACGCAGTATTTT. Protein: CATSDPTPGQGTDTQYF.

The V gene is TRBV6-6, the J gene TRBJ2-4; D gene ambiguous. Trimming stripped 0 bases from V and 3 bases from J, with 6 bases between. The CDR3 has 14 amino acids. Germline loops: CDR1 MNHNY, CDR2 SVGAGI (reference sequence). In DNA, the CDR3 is TGTGCCAGCAGTTACTCCTCTGGCAAAAACATTCAGTACTTC. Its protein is CASSYSSGKNIQYF.

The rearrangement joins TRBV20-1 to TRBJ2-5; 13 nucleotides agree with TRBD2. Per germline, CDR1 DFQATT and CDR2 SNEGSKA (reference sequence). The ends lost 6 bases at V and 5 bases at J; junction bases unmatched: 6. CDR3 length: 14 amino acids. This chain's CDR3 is CSARTSGSMETQYF. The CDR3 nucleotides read TGCAGTGCCCGGACTAGCGGGAGTATGGAGACCCAGTACTTC.

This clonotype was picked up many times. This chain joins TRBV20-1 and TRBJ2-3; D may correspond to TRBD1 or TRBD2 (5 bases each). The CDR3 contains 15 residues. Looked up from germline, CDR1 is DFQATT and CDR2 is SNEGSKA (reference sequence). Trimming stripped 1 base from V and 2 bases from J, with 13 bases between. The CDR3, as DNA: TGCAGTGCTAGAGCCCCGGGGCGAACCACAGATACGCAGTATTTT. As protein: CSARAPGRTTDTQYF.

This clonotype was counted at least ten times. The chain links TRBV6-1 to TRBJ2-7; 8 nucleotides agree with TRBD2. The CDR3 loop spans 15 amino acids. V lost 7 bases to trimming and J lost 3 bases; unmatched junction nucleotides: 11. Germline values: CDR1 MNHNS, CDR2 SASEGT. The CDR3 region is CASTPSGSGIYEQYF. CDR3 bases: TGTGCCAGCACCCCAAGCGGTAGCGGGATCTACGAGCAGTACTTC.

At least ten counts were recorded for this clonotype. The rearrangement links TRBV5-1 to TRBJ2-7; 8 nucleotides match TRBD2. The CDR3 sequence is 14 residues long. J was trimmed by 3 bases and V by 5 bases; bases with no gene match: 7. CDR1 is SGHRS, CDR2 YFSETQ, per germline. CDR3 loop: CASSGVAGIYEQYF. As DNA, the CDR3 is TGCGCCAGCAGTGGAGTAGCGGGGATCTACGAGCAGTACTTC.

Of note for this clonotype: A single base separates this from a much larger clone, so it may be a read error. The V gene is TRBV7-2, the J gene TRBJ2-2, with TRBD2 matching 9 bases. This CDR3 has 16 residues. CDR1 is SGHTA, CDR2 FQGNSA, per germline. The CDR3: CASSQGLAGTPGSCLF. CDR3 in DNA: TGTGCCAGCAGCCAGGGTCTAGCGGGAACACCGGGGAGCTGTTTGTTT.

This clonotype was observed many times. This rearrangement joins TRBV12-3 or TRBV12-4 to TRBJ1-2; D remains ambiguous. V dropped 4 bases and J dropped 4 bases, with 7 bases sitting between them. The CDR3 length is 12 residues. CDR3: CASSSYIYGYTF. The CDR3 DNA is TGTGCCAGCAGTTCTTACATCTATGGCTACACCTTC.

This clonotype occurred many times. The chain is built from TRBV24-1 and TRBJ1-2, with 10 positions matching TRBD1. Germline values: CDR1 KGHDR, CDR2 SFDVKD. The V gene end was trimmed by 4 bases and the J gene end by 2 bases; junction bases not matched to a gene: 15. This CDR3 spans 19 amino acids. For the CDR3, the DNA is TGTGCCACCAGTGACACGACAATGACAGGGGGCGCGTCCAACTATGGCTACACCTTC. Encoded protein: CATSDTTMTGGASNYGYTF.

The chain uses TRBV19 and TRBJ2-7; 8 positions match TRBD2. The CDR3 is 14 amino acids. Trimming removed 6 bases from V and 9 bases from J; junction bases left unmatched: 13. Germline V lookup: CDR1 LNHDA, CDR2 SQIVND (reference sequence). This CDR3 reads CASSHGRARVGQYF. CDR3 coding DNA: TGTGCCAGTAGCCACGGGAGGGCCAGGGTCGGGCAGTACTTC. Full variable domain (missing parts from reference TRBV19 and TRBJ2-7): DGGITQSPKYLFRKEGQNVTLSCEQNLNHDAMYWYRQDPGQGLRLIYYSQIVNDFQKGDIAEGYSVSREKKESFPLTVTSAQKNPTAFYLCASSHGRARVGQYFGPGTRLTVT.

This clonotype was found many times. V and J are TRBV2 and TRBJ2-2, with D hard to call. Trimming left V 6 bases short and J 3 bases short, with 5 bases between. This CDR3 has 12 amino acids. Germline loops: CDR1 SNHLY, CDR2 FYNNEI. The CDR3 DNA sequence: TGTGCCAGCAGGATCGACACCGGGGAGCTGTTTTTT. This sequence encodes CASRIDTGELFF.

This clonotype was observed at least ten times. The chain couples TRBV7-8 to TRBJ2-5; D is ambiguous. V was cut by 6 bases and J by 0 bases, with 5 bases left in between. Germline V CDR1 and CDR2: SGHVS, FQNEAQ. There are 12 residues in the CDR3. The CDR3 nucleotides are TGTGCCAGCAGTAGGTACCAAGAGACCCAGTACTTC. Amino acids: CASSRYQETQYF.

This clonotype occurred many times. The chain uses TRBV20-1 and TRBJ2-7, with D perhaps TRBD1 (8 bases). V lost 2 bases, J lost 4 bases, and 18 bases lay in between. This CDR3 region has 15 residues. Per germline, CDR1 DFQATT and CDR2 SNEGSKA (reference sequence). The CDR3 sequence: CSARSGQGGTYEQYF. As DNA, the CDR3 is TGCAGTGCTAGATCCGGACAGGGAGGGACGTACGAGCAGTACTTC.

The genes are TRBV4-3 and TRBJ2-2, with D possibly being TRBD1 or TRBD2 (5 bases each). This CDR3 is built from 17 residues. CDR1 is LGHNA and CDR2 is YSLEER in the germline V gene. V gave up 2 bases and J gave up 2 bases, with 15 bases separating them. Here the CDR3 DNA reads TGCGCCAGCAGCCAAACTCTACGGGACCAAAACACCGGGGAGCTGTTTTTT. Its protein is CASSQTLRDQNTGELFF.

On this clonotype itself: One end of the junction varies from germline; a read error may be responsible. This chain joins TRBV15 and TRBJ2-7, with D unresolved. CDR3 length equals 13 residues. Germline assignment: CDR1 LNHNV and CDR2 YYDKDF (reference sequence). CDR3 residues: CATSRGGIYEQYF. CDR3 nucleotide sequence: TGTGCCACCAGCAGAGGGGGTATCTACGAACAGTACTTC. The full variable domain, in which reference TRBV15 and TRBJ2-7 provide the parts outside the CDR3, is DAMVIQNPRYQVTQFGKPVTLSCSQTLNHNVMYWYQQKSSQAPKLLFHYYDKDFNNEADTPDNFQSRRPNTSFCFLDIRSPGLGDTAMYLCATSRGGIYEQYFGPGTRLTVT.

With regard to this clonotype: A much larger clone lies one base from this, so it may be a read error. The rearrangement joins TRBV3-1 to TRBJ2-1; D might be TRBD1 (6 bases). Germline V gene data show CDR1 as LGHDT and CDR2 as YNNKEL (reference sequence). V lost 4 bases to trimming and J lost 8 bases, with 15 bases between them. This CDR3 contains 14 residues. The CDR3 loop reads CASSLGTLWDEQFF. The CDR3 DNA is TGTGCCAGCAGCCTAGGGACATTGTGGGATGAGCAGTTCTTC.

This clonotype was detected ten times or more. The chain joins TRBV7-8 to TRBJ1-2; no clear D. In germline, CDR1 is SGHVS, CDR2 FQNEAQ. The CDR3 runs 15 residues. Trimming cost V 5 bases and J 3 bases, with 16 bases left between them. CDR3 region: CASSQRPKQDYGYTF. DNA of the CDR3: TGTGCCAGCAGCCAACGCCCCAAGCAGGACTATGGCTACACCTTC. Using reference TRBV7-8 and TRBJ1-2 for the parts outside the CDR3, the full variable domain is GAGVSQSPRYKVAKRGQDVALRCDPISGHVSLFWYQQALGQGPEFLTYFQNEAQLDKSGLPSDRFFAERPEGSVSTLKIQRTQQEDSAVYLCASSQRPKQDYGYTFGSGTRLTVV.